This T cell receptor beta chain originates from a study of cytomegalovirus exposure and HLA in healthy donors. Whole-study results and caveats: In a later analysis, CMV-associated beta chains were mostly HLA-associated, it appeared.

Both 60 Vbeta primers and 13 Jbeta primers went into the PCR. The data were produced by immunoSEQ multiplex PCR, yet TCRdb's version contains in-frame clones alone and is incomplete. The sample has 75,000 to 100,000 clones; roughly 74% are singletons. A note on this clone: Its antigen is as yet unknown.

Specimen: PBMCs. The source is a woman aged 65 to 85 in good health and CMV-seropositive.

CDR3 nucleotides: TGCGCCAGCAATGGACAGGGAGGATCCTACGAGCAGTACTTC. The encoded protein is CASNGQGGSYEQYF. J is TRBJ2-7 and V is TRBV10-2, with 8 bases matching TRBD1. The CDR3 is made up of 14 amino acids. Germline V CDR1 and CDR2: WSHSY, SAAADI. V was clipped by 7 bases and J by 1 base; unmatched bases: 6.